This entry is about one T cell receptor beta chain. This clone showed up just once. Its antigen is not yet known. No quality values exist for individual bases; no much larger clone is one base distant. Reading the germline V gene gives CDR1 SNHLY and CDR2 FYNNEI. After removal of 8 bases from V and 5 bases from J, the junction retains 6 bases not matched to a gene. The CDR3 has 13 amino acids, counting the end cysteine and phenylalanine. Only CDR3 DNA is held: 39 bases, read in frame from base 1. This sample is drawn from a study of follicular helper T cells after annual influenza vaccination listed by TCRdb under 2017. As for the study more broadly: After each seasonal influenza vaccination, blood was collected on days 0, 7 and 28. To study recall of cTfh clones, some subjects were followed across successive annual vaccinations spanning the 2013-2014, 2014-2015 and 2015-2016 seasons. One week after vaccination, a second recruited cohort of 12 to 13 subjects (Table S1) displayed a similar ICOS+CD38+ cTfh response. Multi-year samples were obtained from six or seven subjects, with two vaccination seasons covered for a few subjects and three seasons covered for two subjects. Samples from 2013-2014 were cryopreserved, whereas samples from about 2015 were processed immediately after collection. General conclusions and limits of the study: Day 7 ICOS+CD38+ clones were most often found later in ICOS-CD38- cTfh, suggesting that subset may serve as a memory reservoir. In evaluating whether influenza clones were enriched, the possibility that the far larger non-cTfh compartments were undersampled could not be ruled out. Successive annual vaccinations recalled a recurrent oligoclonal ICOS+CD38+ cTfh response that contained tetramer and AIM influenza-specific clonotypes. ICOS+CD38+ cTfh clonality correlated with the frequency of that population, and its change correlated with the change in circulating plasmablast frequency. Productive TCRB sequences were recovered from only roughly 9-21% of analyzed cells, so rare clonotypes could not be sampled.

This specimen's time point label, interpreted: 2014-2015 season, pre-vaccination. Adults were given seasonal inactivated influenza vaccine (Fluvarix), and sorted blood CD4 subsets were followed by TCRB sequencing before and after vaccination. To be eligible, subjects had to be community-dwelling and could not have received an influenza vaccine during the previous 6 months. Influenza vaccine contraindications, substance abuse, HIV/AIDS, active malignancy, immunomodulatory medication and active illness such as respiratory infection were included among the exclusion criteria. At each time point, roughly 35 to 110 mL of blood was collected. Ficoll-Paque PLUS or SepMate separation was used to isolate PBMC. As a non-Tfh comparison subset, CXCR5- memory CD4 T cells were sorted. Before DNA extraction, cell subsets were sorted from PBMC on a BD FACS Aria. The library was generated by the immunoSEQ multiplex PCR assay. Adaptive Biotechnologies handled the TCRB amplification, library preparation, sequencing and preliminary bioinformatics at Survey level resolution. The original pipeline was this. Clonality was calculated in R as 1 minus normalized Shannon entropy, and the Gini index was calculated with the R package ineq. To get the overlap score, the summed counts of shared sequences were divided by the total counts of all sequences in both of the compared samples. The significance of shared clonotypes was tested with Fisher's exact test, assuming a theoretical repertoire of 10^7 TCRB sequences. TCRdb took this table from immuneACCESS and kept in-frame rearrangements with V and J called. Such tables lack part of the clones; where checked against another copy, unresolved V genes explain under half of the gap, and the rest is unexplained. The D gene and trimming were derived from the DNA, and the V and J assignments and clone size from that table. A total of 11,000 to 15,000 clones appear in this sample, 80% to 90% of them only once. The top ten hold 0.27% of the sample.

The material sequenced was CXCR5- memory CD4+ T cells sorted from blood, taken on the day of influenza vaccination. What this sample's cell subset or site label stands for: CXCR5- memory CD4 T cells. The receptor was isolated from an adult who received the influenza vaccine. This chain joins TRBV2 to TRBJ1-1; the central 9 bases match TRBD1. The encoded CDR3 is CASGGQGGTEAFF. In nucleotides, the sequence is TGTGCCAGCGGGGGACAGGGTGGGACTGAAGCTTTCTTT.